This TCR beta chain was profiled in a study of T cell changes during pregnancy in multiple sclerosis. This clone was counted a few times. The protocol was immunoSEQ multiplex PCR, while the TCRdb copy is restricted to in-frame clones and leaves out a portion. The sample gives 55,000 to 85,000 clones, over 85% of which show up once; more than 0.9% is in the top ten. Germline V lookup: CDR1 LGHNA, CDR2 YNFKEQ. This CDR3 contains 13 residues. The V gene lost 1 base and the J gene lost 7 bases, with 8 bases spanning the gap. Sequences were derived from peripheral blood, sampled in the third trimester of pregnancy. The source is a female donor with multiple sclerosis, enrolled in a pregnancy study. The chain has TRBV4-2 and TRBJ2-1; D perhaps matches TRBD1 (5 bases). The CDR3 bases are TGTGCCAGCAGCCAAGTCCAGGGAAATGAGCAGTTCTTC. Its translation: CASSQVQGNEQFF.